This T cell receptor beta chain was recorded in a study of T cell repertoires in cytomegalovirus infection. The V and J ends lost 6 bases and 11 bases, in that order; junction bases with no gene match: 7. CDR1 and CDR2 (germline): SGHTA, FQGTGA. The CDR3 sequence is 11 residues long. MiXCR, applied by TCRdb to the reads, yields one record per CDR3 protein. The sample contains 150,000 to 200,000 distinct CDR3 sequences, under 30% of which appear only once. This TCR was sampled from a human donor in good health (CMV status not recorded). Some clones in this sample may be carry-over from other donors' samples. The sample taken for sequencing was PBMCs. The chain is built from TRBV7-3 and TRBJ2-7; 7 nucleotides align to TRBD1. CDR3 in amino acids: CASRSTGAKYF. CDR3 in DNA: TGTGCCAGCAGAAGTACAGGGGCAAAGTACTTC.